This TCR beta chain is drawn from a study of blood T cells in healthy people across ages. General observations from the study: The study found more naive CD4+ cells and higher diversity in long-lived than aged donors. Diversity estimated from one million T cells was considered an underestimate.

Together with a sample-barcoded 5' primer, a J-beta primer mix was included in a second PCR lasting about 7 to 11 cycles. TCRdb reanalysed the 5' RACE reads using MiXCR and keeps one entry per CDR3 protein. The sample carries some 1.7 million distinct CDR3 sequences, roughly 27% recorded once. Germline V gene data show CDR1 as MRHNA and CDR2 as SNTAGT. This CDR3 has 13 residues. J was trimmed by 8 bases and V by 8 bases; bases with no gene match: 7. On this clonotype itself: Its matching antigen is unknown.

The sample taken for sequencing was blood. This clonotype was obtained from a woman in her twenties or thirties in good health. The rearrangement uses TRBV6-4 and TRBJ2-1; 9 bases agree with TRBD2. The CDR3 protein is CASSGLAGHEQFF. The CDR3 DNA sequence: TGTGCCAGCTCGGGACTAGCTGGCCATGAGCAGTTCTTC.